This TCR beta chain was captured by sequencing in a study of PD-1 blockade in classical Hodgkin lymphoma (dated by TCRdb to about 2020). For context, the study as a whole: Nivolumab dosing was 3 mg/kg intravenously every 2 weeks, continuing until either disease progression or unacceptable toxicity. A peripheral blood immune signature of response to PD-1 blockade in classical Hodgkin lymphoma was defined using TCR beta sequencing and CyTOF. Results the study describes overall, beyond this receptor: Patients starting nivolumab less than 1 year after ASCT had lower diversity and were excluded from later analyses to avoid confounding by immune reconstitution. A significant rise by C4D1 was seen in CD4+ but not CD8+ TCR diversity (p=0.0027 vs p=0.16), with the rise being most apparent in complete responders (p=0.02). The study was limited to a single clinical trial cohort, and causes of repertoire differences, possibly disease activity or prior therapy, remained undefined. Baseline TCR diversity was reported to be lower in newly diagnosed patients than in healthy donors and to be lower still in relapsed/refractory patients. Among trial patients, those achieving complete response had baseline diversity similar to that of newly diagnosed patients, while diversity was significantly lower in partial responders and progressors.

Details on this clone: Its target antigen remains unknown. No base quality values were provided; no much bigger clone lies one nucleotide off.

The sample's time point label is to be understood as: cycle 4 day 1 (C4D1), after 6 weeks of nivolumab. All trial patients had relapsed after autologous stem cell transplantation, with cohorts A, B and C differing in prior brentuximab vedotin exposure. The trial cohort was composed of about 54 patients with relapsed/refractory classical Hodgkin lymphoma, for whom complete response, partial response or progressive disease was recorded as best overall response. In the multi-cohort phase II CheckMate 205 trial, trial patients received single-agent nivolumab. An independent review committee assessed best overall response using the 2007 International Working Group response criteria. Trial PBMCs were obtained immediately prior to nivolumab initiation (C1D1) and on therapy at cycle 2 day 1 and cycle 4 day 1. Peripheral blood was collected in 8 mL Vacutainer Cell Preparation Tubes, from which PBMCs were isolated by centrifugation and then cryopreserved.

The germline V gene (reference sequence) provides CDR1 LNHDA and CDR2 SQIVND. Counted from cysteine to phenylalanine, this CDR3 has 16 amino acids. Here the CDR3 DNA is all that survives: 48 bases in frame from base 1. V is clipped by 3 bases and J by 6 bases, and the sequence between their germline boundaries is 18 bases long. The Qiagen DNeasy kit was used to extract genomic DNA from unsorted PBMCs and from the negatively selected CD4+ and CD8+ fractions. TCR beta CDR3 regions were subjected to amplification by immunoSEQ multiplex PCR with primers that anneal to V and J segments. A synthetic immune receptor repertoire was used to minimize amplification bias, and remaining bias was computationally removed after sequencing. Turning to the authors' computational methods: Repertoire diversity was quantified as the Shannon entropy index using custom Python scripts. The unsorted, CD4+ and CD8+ repertoires were each analyzed separately, with the exception of combined analyses, where CD4+ and CD8+ sequences were merged in silico. Clonal expansion was defined as at least a 2-fold frequency increase after treatment relative to C1D1, with a pseudocount of 0.5 for undetected baseline clones. Singleton clones were defined as clones with 0 or 1 copy at C1D1, and non-singleton clones were defined as clones with 2 or more copies. Clones expanded in unsorted samples were labelled as CD4+, CD8+ or unknown by matching protein sequences in sorted samples from the same patient. Diversity changes from C1D1 to C4D1 were tested in paired samples using Wilcoxon tests. The source is immuneACCESS, and TCRdb retained only in-frame sequences with V and J called. Part of the clones is not carried over; for the studies checked, unresolved V genes explain less than half of this, and the remainder is unexplained. V, J and clone size reflect that table, while D and trimming were determined from the DNA. The sample contains roughly 30,000 clones, roughly four fifths of them found a single time. Approximately 18% of the sample lies in the top ten.

The sequence was obtained from a human donor with classical Hodgkin lymphoma. Material: peripheral blood mononuclear cells (PBMCs), obtained before the fourth cycle of nivolumab. The chain is encoded by TRBV19 joined to TRBJ1-5; a tentative D match to TRBD1 spans 5 bases. The CDR3 has the sequence CASSIPGAARRQPQHF. The DNA sequence is as follows: TGTGCCAGTAGTATCCCCGGGGCGGCTAGGCGTCAGCCCCAGCATTTT.